This TCR beta chain is drawn from a study of T cell repertoires in cytomegalovirus infection. The wider study: Public TCR beta signature analysis indicated the presence of both CMV infection and matching HLA type.

TCRdb re-derived calls from the reads in MiXCR, one entry per CDR3 protein. There are roughly 730,000 distinct CDR3 sequences in the sample; 30% to 35% occur only once, and 15% to 20% lies in the top ten. CDR1 is SEHNR, CDR2 FQNEAQ, per germline (reference sequence). The V and J ends lost 6 bases and 6 bases respectively, with 11 bases between them. The CDR3 extends over 13 amino acids. Points on this clonotype: Its antigen is not identified.

The sequenced sample was cultured PBMCs, obtained from culture after CMV antigen stimulation. This clonotype was sampled from a human donor in good health (CMV status not recorded). Some clones in this sample may be carry-over from other donors' samples. The chain recombines TRBV7-9 with TRBJ1-4; D may be TRBD1 (6 bases). The CDR3 protein is CASRRTEDEKLFF. For the CDR3, the DNA is TGTGCCAGCAGAAGGACAGAGGATGAAAAACTGTTTTTT.